This TCR beta chain originates from a study of cytomegalovirus exposure and HLA in healthy donors. In the study overall: T cells numbering around 180 million yielded some 100 million unique TCR beta sequences in an earlier analysis. Genotyping showed roughly 76% of roughly 400 donors falling in the Caucasian-associated ancestry cluster.

Study-wide findings and caveats: Among TCR beta chains, those listed as cytomegalovirus-associated numbered under 200. A later analysis linked some 17,000 TCR beta sequences to HLA alleles at 0.05 false discovery rate.

From germline, CDR1 is MNHNS and CDR2 SASEGT. With 4 bases removed from V and 4 bases from J, the gap between germline ends came to 11 bases. The CDR3 is 13 residues long. With regard to this clone: Its antigen remains unknown.

With 60 Vbeta and 13 Jbeta primers, the PCR was carried out. The protocol was immunoSEQ multiplex PCR, while the TCRdb copy is restricted to in-frame clones and leaves out a portion. The top ten clones hold 2.1% of a sample with about 150,000 clones, about 70% of them seen once. The chain recombines TRBV6-1 with TRBJ2-7; weak D call: TRBD2 (6 bases). The TCR comes from a woman aged 60-70 years in good health and CMV-seropositive. Specimen: PBMCs. CDR3 in DNA: TGTGCCAGCAGTGTCAGGGCGGGATACGAGCAGTACTTC. Amino acid sequence: CASSVRAGYEQYF.